This TCR beta chain came from a study of T cells in Graves' hyperthyroidism and ophthalmopathy. General observations from the study: Within blood appeared most thyroid clonotypes that had expanded above 0.001.

Diagnosis of hyperthyroidism was new in patients aged 18 to 65, and its duration was under 2 months. Uncontrolled infections, other autoimmune diseases, pregnancy or lactation led to exclusion of patients. Clinical symptoms, serum thyroxine, TRAb, thyroid ultrasound and orbital computed tomography established diagnosis. With respect to this clonotype: Its specificity is unknown.

Amplification targeted TCR beta CDR3 regions from RNA transcripts. The TCR CDR3 was amplified in a first-round RT-PCR using the HTBI primer set. TCRdb ran MiXCR on the multiplex PCR reads and lists one entry per CDR3 protein. The data hold some 720,000 distinct CDR3 sequences, with 16% observed a single time. Sequencing used blood. This receptor was identified in a man aged 18 to 29 with Graves' hyperthyroidism.

CDR3: CAWEQGPGSPLHF. CDR3 bases: TGTGCCTGGGAGCAGGGTCCGGGTTCACCCCTCCACTTT. This chain uses TRBV30 with TRBJ1-6, with D perhaps matching TRBD1 (5 bases). Trimming removed 5 bases from V and 9 bases from J, with 14 bases in between. The CDR3 sequence is 13 residues long. Per germline, CDR1 GTSNPN and CDR2 SVGIG (reference sequence).